The 32 T cell receptor beta chains in this list originate from one sample, sequenced in a study of OX40 agonist ivuxolimab in advanced cancers. Measured with immunoSEQ multiplex PCR; TCRdb has only the in-frame clones, and not every one. Of 90,000 to 100,000 clones in the sample, 90% to 96% were seen once. The sequencing here drew on CD4+ or CD8+ T cells sorted from blood, taken in a trial of the OX40 agonist ivuxolimab. All receptors come from an adult with an advanced solid tumor such as melanoma, head and neck, liver or kidney cancer.

The CDR3 loop is CAWAGTAYEQYF. The CDR3 DNA follows: TGTGCCTGGGCCGGGACAGCCTACGAGCAGTACTTC. V and J are TRBV30 and TRBJ2-7; 7 nucleotides line up with TRBD1. The CDR3 is 12 amino acids. The germline V gene has CDR1 GTSNPN and CDR2 SVGIG (reference sequence). Trimming cost V 5 bases and J 2 bases; bases outside gene matches: 3.

This chain connects TRBV6-1 to TRBJ2-7; no clear D. CDR1 and CDR2 from the germline V gene are MNHNS and SASEGT. This CDR3 has 13 residues. Between the trimmed V and J ends, which lost 0 bases and 4 bases, there was a span of 7 bases. The CDR3 spells CASSEAAPYEQYF. The CDR3 nucleotides read TGTGCCAGCAGTGAAGCGGCCCCGTACGAGCAGTACTTC.

This sequence joins TRBV19 and TRBJ2-1; D is perhaps TRBD1 or TRBD2 (5 bases each). V was shortened by 9 bases and J by 6 bases, with 15 bases between the two germline ends. CDR1 is LNHDA, CDR2 SQIVND, per germline (reference sequence). CDR3 length: 13 amino acids. CDR3 sequence (DNA): TGTGCCAGCTCGCAGGGACCCACCAATGAGCAGTTCTTC. Encoded protein: CASSQGPTNEQFF.

The gene calls are TRBV6-1 and TRBJ2-1; TRBD2 is a possible D gene (6 bases). V shed 7 bases and J shed 7 bases, with 20 bases lying between them. The CDR3 runs to 15 residues. Germline CDR1 is MNHNS and CDR2 is SASEGT. The CDR3 sequence: CASKVFPGDGNEQFF. In DNA, the CDR3 is TGTGCCAGCAAGGTCTTCCCGGGAGACGGTAATGAGCAGTTCTTC.

J is TRBJ2-7 and V is TRBV9; 11 nucleotides match TRBD1. Per germline, CDR1 SGDLS and CDR2 YYNGEE. CDR3 length equals 14 residues. V lost 4 bases and J lost 4; bases outside the gene matches: 4. DNA for the CDR3: TGTGCCAGCAGCTCCGGGACAGGGGGTTACGAGCAGTACTTC. It translates to CASSSGTGGYEQYF.

This clone was recorded only once. The V and J genes are TRBV7-3 and TRBJ2-5; D possibly corresponds to TRBD1 (5 bases). CDR1 SGHTA and CDR2 FQGTGA come from the germline V gene. The CDR3 sequence is 14 residues long. V was trimmed by 2 bases and J by 4 bases, leaving 11 bases between them. In DNA form, the CDR3 reads TGTGCCAGCAGCTTAGTGGTCAGGGCAGAGACCCAGTACTTC. Its translation is CASSLVVRAETQYF.

The chain couples TRBV15 to TRBJ2-5; D might be TRBD1 or TRBD2, each matching 7 bases. The CDR3 sequence is 18 residues long. Per germline, CDR1 LNHNV and CDR2 YYDKDF (reference sequence). V was clipped by 1 base and J by 2 bases, with 20 bases between them. CDR3 bases: TGTGCCACCAGCAGAGCCAGGGGGGGAAGGACAGTACAAGAGACCCAGTACTTC. It yields the protein CATSRARGGRTVQETQYF.

The CDR3, as DNA: TGTGCCAGCAGCTCCCTGTTAGACACTGAAGCTTTCTTT. The encoded protein is CASSSLLDTEAFF. This chain joins TRBV7-9 and TRBJ1-1; D gene unclear. The germline V gene has CDR1 SEHNR and CDR2 FQNEAQ (reference sequence). This CDR3 region has 13 residues. The V end was cut by 4 bases, the J end by 3 bases, with 9 bases between.

The rearrangement joins TRBV11-2 to TRBJ1-1; TRBD1 is a possible D gene (5 bases). V lost 1 base to trimming and J lost 3 bases, with 18 bases between them. Per germline, CDR1 SGHAT and CDR2 FQNNGV. The CDR3 extends over 17 amino acids. The CDR3, as DNA: TGTGCCAGCAGCTTAGGGTCGGGGGGTATAGAGCACACTGAAGCTTTCTTT. Translation: CASSLGSGGIEHTEAFF.

CDR3 sequence reads: CASSYVGGGSDTQYF. The CDR3 DNA reads as TGTGCCAGCAGTTACGTCGGAGGCGGGTCAGATACGCAGTATTTT. The chain carries TRBV6-6 and TRBJ2-3, with a possible D match to TRBD2 (5 bases). This CDR3 region has 15 residues. Trimming stripped 2 bases from V and 4 bases from J, with 13 bases between. The germline CDR1 and CDR2 sequences are MNHNY and SVGAGI (reference sequence).

This chain uses TRBV29-1 with TRBJ1-1; TRBD1 might be the D (5 bases). V was trimmed by 6 bases and J by 1 base, leaving 9 bases between them. Germline V gives CDR1 SQVTM, CDR2 ANQGSEA. This CDR3 is 12 amino acids long. In DNA form, the CDR3 reads TGCAGCGTGGATACAGGGAACACTGAAGCTTTCTTT. It encodes CSVDTGNTEAFF.

The chain has TRBV11-2 and TRBJ2-1, with 11 bases matching TRBD1. The CDR3 spans 14 residues. The germline gives CDR1 SGHAT, CDR2 FQNNGV. V dropped 5 bases and J dropped 8; count of bases not matched to a gene: 5. CDR3: CASSGQGARDEQFF. CDR3 nucleotide sequence: TGTGCCAGCAGCGGACAGGGGGCGCGGGATGAGCAGTTCTTC. Variable domain in full (rest from reference TRBV11-2 and TRBJ2-1): EAGVAQSPRYKIIEKRQSVAFWCNPISGHATLYWYQQILGQGPKLLIQFQNNGVVDDSQLPKDRFSAERLKGVDSTLKIQPAKLEDSAVYLCASSGQGARDEQFFGPGTRLTVL.

The V and J genes are TRBV28 and TRBJ1-2; D not resolved. This CDR3 contains 14 residues. The ends were cut back, 5 bases at V and 8 bases at J, with 18 bases in the middle. Germline-derived CDR1 and CDR2 are MDHEN and SYDVKM. This CDR3 is CASSPPGGGIGYTF. The CDR3, as DNA: TGTGCCAGCAGTCCCCCCGGAGGAGGGATCGGCTACACCTTC.

This chain joins TRBV7-9 and TRBJ2-3; TRBD1 is a possible D gene (6 bases). The germline V gene has CDR1 SEHNR and CDR2 FQNEAQ (reference sequence). The V gene lost 1 base and the J gene lost 6 bases, with 14 bases spanning the gap. The CDR3 consists of 15 residues. Written as DNA, the CDR3 is TGTGCCAGCAGCTTAGAAGAAGGGACATATGATACGCAGTATTTT. Translation gives CASSLEEGTYDTQYF.

The chain combines TRBV7-9 with TRBJ1-4, with TRBD1 as a possible D gene (5 bases). V gave up 4 bases and J gave up 6 bases, with 9 bases separating them. The V gene's germline CDR1 is SEHNR and CDR2 FQNEAQ (reference sequence). The CDR3 contains 13 residues. CDR3 sequence: CASSSWDDEKLFF. The CDR3 DNA reads TGTGCCAGCAGCTCCTGGGACGATGAAAAACTGTTTTTT. The full variable domain, with the rest looked up from reference TRBV7-9 and TRBJ1-4, is DTGVSQNPRHKITKRGQNVTFRCDPISEHNRLYWYRQTLGQGPEFLTYFQNEAQLEKSRLLSDRFSAERPKGSFSTLEIQRTEQGDSAMYLCASSSWDDEKLFFGSGTQLSVL.

This chain uses TRBV7-9 with TRBJ1-4, with a tentative D call TRBD1 (6 bases). This CDR3 is built from 14 residues. Trimming took 6 bases from V and 0 from J, leaving 8 bases between them. The V gene's germline CDR1 is SEHNR and CDR2 FQNEAQ (reference sequence). The chain's CDR3 is CASRGTTTNEKLFF. CDR3 in DNA: TGTGCCAGCAGAGGGACAACAACTAATGAAAAACTGTTTTTT.

The chain joins TRBV7-9 to TRBJ2-2, with TRBD1 identical over 7 bases. The CDR3 spans 13 residues. V gave up 5 bases and J gave up 6 bases; unmatched junction bases: 3. Germline CDR1 SEHNR, CDR2 FQNEAQ (reference sequence). This CDR3 is CASSQGQPGELFF. DNA for the CDR3: TGTGCCAGCAGCCAGGGACAGCCCGGGGAGCTGTTTTTT.

This clone occurred once. The chain uses TRBV7-6 and TRBJ1-4; TRBD1 matches at 9 bases. Trimming cost V 5 bases and J 5 bases; bases outside gene matches: 3. CDR1 SGHVS and CDR2 FNYEAQ come from the germline V gene. The CDR3 runs to 14 residues. Written as DNA, the CDR3 is TGTGCCAGCAGCCACGGACAGGGGAATGAAAAACTGTTTTTT. As protein: CASSHGQGNEKLFF. Filled out from reference TRBV7-6 and TRBJ1-4, the complete variable domain reads GAGVSQSPRYKVTKRGQDVALRCDPISGHVSLYWYRQALGQGPEFLTYFNYEAQQDKSGLPNDRFSAERPEGSISTLTIQRTEQRDSAMYRCASSHGQGNEKLFFGSGTQLSVL.

The V and J genes are TRBV12-5 and TRBJ1-2; possibly TRBD1 for D (5 bases). Trimming took 4 bases from V and 6 from J, leaving 9 bases between them. The CDR3 sequence is 12 residues long. From germline, CDR1 is LGHNT and CDR2 FRNRAP. Here the CDR3 DNA reads TGTGCTAGTGGTTCCGGGGGGGATGGCTACACCTTC. Translating gives CASGSGGDGYTF.

The V gene is TRBV7-9, the J gene TRBJ2-7, with 13 nucleotides matching TRBD2. CDR1 and CDR2 from the germline V gene are SEHNR and FQNEAQ (reference sequence). J was trimmed by 7 bases and V by 4 bases; bases with no gene match: 13. The CDR3 spans 17 residues. CDR3 DNA: TGTGCCAGCAGCTCCGGGACAGGGGGACTAGCGGGAAATGAGCAGTACTTC. As protein: CASSSGTGGLAGNEQYF.

Only one count was recorded for this clone. The chain has TRBV6-5 and TRBJ2-4; D is perhaps TRBD1 or TRBD2 (5 bases each). The germline V gene has CDR1 MNHEY and CDR2 SVGAGI. The CDR3 has 12 amino acids. The V gene lost 4 bases and the J gene lost 9 bases, with 10 bases spanning the gap. The DNA for the CDR3 is TGTGCCAGCAGTTCATCAGGGACCATTCAGTACTTC. It translates to CASSSSGTIQYF.

The chain has TRBV7-9 and TRBJ1-2, with D unresolved. V lost 5 bases and J lost 0, with 4 bases in between. Germline CDR1 is SEHNR and CDR2 is FQNEAQ (reference sequence). CDR3 size: 12 residues. The CDR3 reads CASSPPNYGYTF. The CDR3 coding sequence is TGTGCCAGCAGCCCCCCTAACTATGGCTACACCTTC.

The V gene is TRBV5-6, the J gene TRBJ1-4, with D perhaps matching TRBD1 (5 bases). The CDR3 is made up of 15 amino acids. Trimming took off 4 bases at V and 8 bases at J, with 18 bases between the two ends. Germline V lookup: CDR1 SGHDT, CDR2 YYEEEE. Here the CDR3 reads CASSPGHSPSEKLFF. CDR3 coding DNA: TGTGCCAGCAGCCCCGGACACTCCCCGAGCGAAAAACTGTTTTTT.

CDR3 amino acids: CASSEGHYGYTF. CDR3 nucleotides: TGTGCCAGCAGCGAAGGACACTATGGCTACACCTTC. The V call is TRBV11-2, the J call TRBJ1-2; D remains ambiguous. Germline V gene sequence: CDR1 SGHAT, CDR2 FQNNGV. V was trimmed by 5 bases and J by 3 bases, leaving 7 bases between them. This CDR3 region has 12 residues.

The chain carries TRBV19 and TRBJ2-6; D unresolved. Trimming cost V 2 bases and J 2 bases, with 7 bases left between them. Per the germline V gene, CDR1 is LNHDA and CDR2 is SQIVND (reference sequence). This CDR3 spans 15 amino acids. The CDR3 nucleotides read TGTGCCAGTAGTATAATGGGTACTGGGGCCAACGTCCTGACTTTC. Its protein product is CASSIMGTGANVLTF.

V gene TRBV19 combines with J gene TRBJ2-7, with 8 nucleotides matching TRBD1. V shed 5 bases, J shed 1 base, and the junction held 10 bases outside the gene matches. CDR1 LNHDA and CDR2 SQIVND come from the germline V gene (reference sequence). The CDR3 extends over 16 amino acids. The DNA of the CDR3 is TGTGCCAGTAGTGGAGGGACAGGCGCCACTTCCTACGAGCAGTACTTC. Translating gives CASSGGTGATSYEQYF.

Only a few counts were recorded for this clone. The rearrangement links TRBV28 to TRBJ1-5, with a possible D match to TRBD1 (5 bases). Trimming took off 5 bases at V and 7 bases at J, with 15 bases between the two ends. This CDR3 has 14 residues. In germline, CDR1 is MDHEN, CDR2 SYDVKM. CDR3 in DNA: TGTGCCAGCAGTCACGGGACTGCAGTGCAGCCCCAGCATTTT. Protein product: CASSHGTAVQPQHF.

This chain links TRBV6-1 with TRBJ1-5; D remains ambiguous. CDR1 and CDR2 (germline): MNHNS, SASEGT. This CDR3 has 14 amino acids. Trimming left V 1 base short and J 4 bases short, with 8 bases between. The CDR3 region is CASSEGRFNQPQHF. Here the CDR3 DNA reads TGTGCCAGCAGTGAAGGGAGGTTTAATCAGCCCCAGCATTTT.

The J gene is TRBJ2-1, the V gene TRBV7-3; D gene ambiguous. This CDR3 has 15 residues. Per the germline V gene, CDR1 is SGHTA and CDR2 is FQGTGA. Trimming removed 5 bases at V and 0 bases at J, with 11 bases between. The DNA of the CDR3 is TGTGCCAGCAGCGGTACAGCCAGCTCCTACAATGAGCAGTTCTTC. This gives the protein CASSGTASSYNEQFF. Using reference TRBV7-3 and TRBJ2-1 for the parts outside the CDR3, the full variable domain is GAGVSQTPSNKVTEKGKYVELRCDPISGHTALYWYRQSLGQGPEFLIYFQGTGAADDSGLPNDRFFAVRPEGSVSTLKIQRTERGDSAVYLCASSGTASSYNEQFFGPGTRLTVL.

The CDR3 bases are TGTGCCACCAGCAGAGGGAGGGAGGGGAATTCACCCCTCCACTTT. Encoded protein: CATSRGREGNSPLHF. This rearrangement joins TRBV15 to TRBJ1-6, with D tentatively TRBD1 (5 bases). This CDR3 has 15 amino acids. Trimming removed 1 base from V and 7 bases from J, with 11 bases in between. Germline V CDR1 and CDR2: LNHNV, YYDKDF (reference sequence).

This clone was recorded a few times. The rearrangement joins TRBV4-1 to TRBJ1-5; D call uncertain. The ends were cut back, 1 base at V and 7 bases at J, with 11 bases in the middle. Germline CDR1 reads MGHRA; CDR2 reads YSYEKL. This CDR3 is built from 14 residues. Here the CDR3 DNA reads TGCGCCAGCAGCCAAGTAACGGGGAGCCAGCCCCAGCATTTT. Its translation: CASSQVTGSQPQHF.

The chain uses TRBV5-1 and TRBJ2-2; TRBD1 or TRBD2 may be the D gene (5 bases each). The CDR3 sequence is 14 residues long. V lost 0 bases and J lost 7, with 10 bases in between. The germline V gene encodes CDR1 SGHRS and CDR2 YFSETQ. This CDR3 is CASSLAVGGGELFF. As DNA, the CDR3 is TGCGCCAGCAGCTTGGCCGTTGGGGGCGGGGAGCTGTTTTTT. The complete variable domain, with remaining parts taken from reference TRBV5-1 and TRBJ2-2, reads KAGVTQTPRYLIKTRGQQVTLSCSPISGHRSVSWYQQTPGQGLQFLFEYFSETQRNKGNFPGRFSGRQFSNSRSEMNVSTLELGDSALYLCASSLAVGGGELFFGEGSRLTVL.